The 17 T cell receptor beta chains reported below all come from one sample, sequenced in a study of cytomegalovirus exposure and HLA in healthy donors. The primer mix had 60 Vbeta and 13 Jbeta primers. The method was immunoSEQ multiplex PCR; TCRdb's version includes in-frame clones alone and lacks a portion of them. The sample records about 140,000 clones, roughly 80% being singletons. The specimen was PBMCs. These receptors were taken from a female donor in good health and CMV-seronegative.

The chain employs TRBV7-6 and TRBJ1-1; 8 positions match TRBD1. CDR1 and CDR2 from the germline V gene are SGHVS and FNYEAQ. The CDR3 extends over 15 amino acids. J lost 1 base, V lost 4 bases, and 5 bases had no gene match. CDR3 sequence: CASSSPGQENTEAFF. Written as DNA, the CDR3 is TGTGCCAGCAGCTCTCCGGGACAGGAGAACACTGAAGCTTTCTTT. Looking up the rest from reference TRBV7-6 and TRBJ1-1 gives the full variable domain: GAGVSQSPRYKVTKRGQDVALRCDPISGHVSLYWYRQALGQGPEFLTYFNYEAQQDKSGLPNDRFSAERPEGSISTLTIQRTEQRDSAMYRCASSSPGQENTEAFFGQGTRLTVV.

V and J are TRBV19 and TRBJ2-7; a weak D match, TRBD2 (6 bases). Germline CDR1 and CDR2: LNHDA and SQIVND (reference sequence). There are 14 residues in the CDR3. V was trimmed by 3 bases and J by 0 bases, leaving 9 bases between them. CDR3 sequence reads: CASSMSGSSYEQYF. The CDR3, as DNA: TGTGCCAGTAGTATGTCCGGGAGCTCCTACGAGCAGTACTTC.

This chain joins TRBV4-1 and TRBJ2-1, with 8 bases identical to TRBD1. The CDR3 loop spans 15 amino acids. Germline trimming cut 1 base from V and 3 bases from J; bases unmatched to any gene: 2. Germline V lookup: CDR1 MGHRA, CDR2 YSYEKL. CDR3 sequence reads: CASSQAQGDYNEQFF. The CDR3 DNA is TGCGCCAGCAGCCAAGCACAGGGGGACTACAATGAGCAGTTCTTC.

The chain joins TRBV2 to TRBJ1-2; perhaps TRBD1 as D (5 bases). This CDR3 is 14 amino acids long. Trimming cost V 5 bases and J 7 bases, with 17 bases left between them. CDR1 is SNHLY, CDR2 FYNNEI, per germline. In nucleotides, the CDR3 is TGTGCCAGCAGTAATCTGGGGGGTTGGTCTGGCTACACCTTC. It encodes CASSNLGGWSGYTF.

Only one count was recorded for this clone. The chain joins TRBV5-4 to TRBJ1-2, with 10 positions matching TRBD1. V lost 5 bases to trimming and J lost 6 bases; unmatched junction nucleotides: 1. In germline, CDR1 is SGHNT, CDR2 YYREEE (reference sequence). This CDR3 region has 12 residues. CDR3 region: CASRGTGDGYTF. Written as DNA, the CDR3 is TGTGCCAGCAGGGGGACAGGGGATGGCTACACCTTC.

The rearrangement links TRBV4-1 to TRBJ1-5, with D possibly TRBD1 on 5 matching bases. V was trimmed by 1 base and J by 3 bases, leaving 10 bases between them. The V gene's germline CDR1 is MGHRA and CDR2 YSYEKL. The CDR3 spans 15 residues. The CDR3: CASSQVQDNNQPQHF. The CDR3 nucleotides read TGCGCCAGCAGCCAAGTACAGGATAACAATCAGCCCCAGCATTTT.

The chain combines TRBV29-1 with TRBJ2-3; the D gene is possibly TRBD2 (5 bases). The CDR3 totals 14 residues. The germline CDR1 and CDR2 sequences are SQVTM and ANQGSEA. Deletions cut 3 bases from V and 0 bases from J, with 10 bases between. The DNA of the CDR3 is TGCAGCGTTGAGAACCAGCGGAGCACAGATACGCAGTATTTT. It is translated as CSVENQRSTDTQYF.

The chain uses TRBV4-1 and TRBJ1-4, with 11 nucleotides matching TRBD1. The CDR3 consists of 15 residues. CDR1 is MGHRA and CDR2 is YSYEKL in the germline V gene. V trimming: 5 bases; J trimming: 4 bases; junction bases outside the gene matches: 3. The CDR3 spells CASSGQGAHNEKLFF. The CDR3 coding sequence is TGCGCCAGCAGCGGACAGGGGGCGCATAATGAAAAACTGTTTTTT.

V gene TRBV7-9 combines with J gene TRBJ1-1; a weak D match, TRBD1 (6 bases). The germline CDR1 and CDR2 sequences are SEHNR and FQNEAQ (reference sequence). V was trimmed by 8 bases and J by 4 bases, leaving 11 bases between them. The CDR3 is 12 residues long. The CDR3 sequence is CASRTGPTEAFF. CDR3 DNA sequence: TGTGCCAGCCGAACAGGGCCCACTGAAGCTTTCTTT.

Regarding this clone: This CDR3 fails to terminate in the conserved phenylalanine or tryptophan, so it likely reflects a read error. The chain links TRBV2 to TRBJ2-2; 9 bases are shared with TRBD2. Germline assignment: CDR1 SNHLY and CDR2 FYNNEI. This CDR3 comprises 15 residues. Trimming cost V 6 bases and J 6 bases; bases outside gene matches: 8. The DNA for the CDR3 is TGTGCCAGCAGCGCTAGCGGGAAGACGTCCGGGGAGCTGTTTGTT. Translating it yields CASSASGKTSGELFV.

This clone was counted a few times. The chain couples TRBV5-1 to TRBJ2-2, with a possible D match to TRBD2 (6 bases). CDR1 is SGHRS, CDR2 YFSETQ, per germline. The CDR3 consists of 13 residues. The ends were cut back, 4 bases at V and 5 bases at J, with 9 bases in the middle. The CDR3 loop reads CASSPGVTGELFF. The DNA of the CDR3 is TGCGCCAGCAGCCCGGGGGTAACCGGGGAGCTGTTTTTT.

The chain recombines TRBV28 with TRBJ1-2, with TRBD1 identical over 7 bases. The CDR3 contains 13 residues. The germline CDR1 and CDR2 sequences are MDHEN and SYDVKM. V trimming: 3 bases; J trimming: 4 bases; junction bases outside the gene matches: 2. The CDR3 is CASSFRDSYGYTF. The CDR3 coding sequence is TGTGCCAGCAGTTTCCGGGACAGCTATGGCTACACCTTC.

J is TRBJ1-5 and V is TRBV4-1, with a weak D call TRBD1 (6 bases). In germline, CDR1 is MGHRA, CDR2 YSYEKL. The V end was cut by 1 base, the J end by 4 bases, with 14 bases between. The CDR3 length is 16 residues. The CDR3, as DNA: TGCGCCAGCAGCCAAGGTGCCAGGGGAGGGAATCAGCCCCAGCATTTT. As protein: CASSQGARGGNQPQHF.

The V call is TRBV30, the J call TRBJ2-1, with no clear D. This CDR3 is built from 12 residues. Germline V gene lookup returns CDR1 GTSNPN and CDR2 SVGIG (reference sequence). V dropped 5 bases and J dropped 6 bases, with 11 bases sitting between them. CDR3 in DNA: TGTGCCTGGGCTGCGCTTGCCAATGAGCAGTTCTTC. This translates into CAWAALANEQFF.

The rearrangement links TRBV15 to TRBJ2-5; a weak D match, TRBD2 (5 bases). The CDR3 runs 15 residues. In germline, CDR1 is LNHNV, CDR2 YYDKDF (reference sequence). V lost 0 bases and J 4 bases, leaving 12 bases between the germline ends. The CDR3 DNA reads as TGTGCCACCAGCAGAGAAAGCGGTGGTGGAGAGACCCAGTACTTC. It codes for CATSRESGGGETQYF.

On this clone: A junction boundary mismatches the germline segment, possibly from a read error. The chain joins TRBV4-1 to TRBJ2-7; D possibly corresponds to TRBD2 (6 bases). CDR1 is MGHRA and CDR2 is YSYEKL in the germline V gene. This CDR3 contains 15 residues. This chain's CDR3 is CASRQGTSRDYEQYF. The CDR3 coding sequence is TGCGCCAGCAGGCAAGGGACTTCCAGAGACTACGAGCAGTACTTC.

The V gene is TRBV15, the J gene TRBJ2-2; no clear D gene. This CDR3 has 15 amino acids. V dropped 6 bases and J dropped 6 bases, with 17 bases sitting between them. In germline, CDR1 is LNHNV, CDR2 YYDKDF (reference sequence). CDR3 protein: CATSPDSLFPGELFF. The CDR3 DNA reads TGTGCCACCAGTCCCGATTCCCTATTCCCCGGGGAGCTGTTTTTT.